This T cell receptor beta chain came from a study of blood T cell repertoires in COVID-19. Overall study: Nucleic acid was either cDNA or gDNA, and it came from T cells, B-cell-depleted T cells, or PBMCs.

TCRdb's table, derived via immunoSEQ multiplex PCR, lists solely in-frame clones and lacks some. This table has roughly 200,000 clones, around 81% appearing once. CDR1 and CDR2 from the germline V gene are MNHEY and SVGAGI. The junction had 7 bases not matched to a gene; V was cut back by 6 bases and J by 4 bases. This CDR3 has 14 amino acids. The receptor's source is a woman aged 40 to 49 with COVID-19, enrolled during active disease. The chain has TRBV6-5 and TRBJ1-2; the match to TRBD1 covers 8 bases. The specimen sequenced was peripheral blood. The CDR3 is CASRDRQGIYGYTF. The CDR3 DNA is TGTGCCAGCAGGGATCGACAGGGGATCTATGGCTACACCTTC.